This TCR beta chain was found in a study of naive and memory T cell subsets. Regarding the study as a whole: The RNA method is potentially sensitive to activation and differentiation changes.

A remark on this clonotype: Antigen: not known. A much larger clone is a single base away; this may be a read error.

The V end was cut by 2 bases, the J end by 12 bases, with 16 bases between. Germline loops: CDR1 SEHNR, CDR2 FQNEAQ (reference sequence). This CDR3 region has 13 residues. Four PCR rounds used nested alpha and beta constant region primers plus the SP2 primer. Blood and skin TCR RNA was reverse transcribed with alpha and beta constant primers. TCRdb passed the UMI-ligation and nested PCR reads through MiXCR, listing each CDR3 protein once. The sample yields 25,000 to 30,000 distinct CDR3 sequences, roughly 5.2% seen once. TCR cDNA received a 3' ligated oligonucleotide that carried a UMI. Whole-blood samples were approximately 2.6 ml of peripheral blood from healthy adult volunteers.

This clonotype originated in an adult in good health. V is TRBV7-9 and J is TRBJ1-2, with a weak D call TRBD1 (5 bases). The specimen sequenced was blood. The CDR3 nucleotides are TGTGCCAGCAGCTTAAGAGAGGGGTTGAGCGACACCTTC. It is translated as CASSLREGLSDTF.